The sequence of this TCR beta chain was determined in a study of T cell responses to AZD1222 COVID-19 vaccine. Details on this clone: Its antigen remains unidentified.

Broader study findings: Only a handful of people who got AZD1222 tested seropositive at baseline. Repertoire samples came only from after the peak T cell response.

Clones were sequenced by immunoSEQ multiplex PCR, and TCRdb holds only the in-frame ones, with some missing. This table holds just under 75,000 clones, around three quarters found once. V was trimmed by 5 bases and J by 6 bases, leaving 20 bases between them. The CDR3 totals 15 residues. CDR1 and CDR2 from the germline V gene are MNHNY and SVGAGI (reference sequence). The material sequenced was peripheral blood, taken 28 days after the second AZD1222 dose. The receptor comes from an adult who received the AZD1222 COVID-19 vaccine. The chain carries TRBV6-6 and TRBJ2-7; TRBD1 might be the D (6 bases). CDR3 sequence reads: CASSARQVTGSEQYF. CDR3 nucleotides: TGTGCCAGCAGTGCCCGACAGGTGACGGGGAGCGAGCAGTACTTC.